This T cell receptor beta chain was found in a study of Ad26.COV2.S vaccination and SARS-CoV-2 variants. Study outcomes and limitations: In vaccinated individuals, spike-specific CD8+ and CD4+ T cell responses reportedly displayed substantial breadth.

Deletions cut 1 base from V and 6 bases from J, with 13 bases between. CDR3 length: 15 residues. Germline-derived CDR1 and CDR2 are SGHTA and FQGNSA. Produced via immunoSEQ multiplex PCR; TCRdb's table is partial and in-frame only. The table records about 320,000 clones, about 90% of them present only once. Regarding this clone: Its antigen is unknown.

Treatment given: over 15 received Ad26.COV2.S at low or high dose, single or two shots; about 5 received placebo; per-sample allocation not given. After the first vaccine or placebo injection, samples were drawn on day 63. Boston provided a donor who was an adult aged 18-55 years. Vaccination employed an Ad26 vector expressing the Wuhan-strain SARS-CoV-2 spike. The source material was peripheral blood, sampled in a trial of Ad26.COV2.S vaccine versus placebo. The receptor's source is a person aged 18 to 65 who received the Ad26.COV2.S COVID-19 vaccine or a placebo. The V call is TRBV7-2, the J call TRBJ1-5; no firm D call. DNA for the CDR3: TGTGCCAGCAGCTTAGTTCGGGGAGTCGGTCAGCCCCAGCATTTT. It specifies CASSLVRGVGQPQHF.